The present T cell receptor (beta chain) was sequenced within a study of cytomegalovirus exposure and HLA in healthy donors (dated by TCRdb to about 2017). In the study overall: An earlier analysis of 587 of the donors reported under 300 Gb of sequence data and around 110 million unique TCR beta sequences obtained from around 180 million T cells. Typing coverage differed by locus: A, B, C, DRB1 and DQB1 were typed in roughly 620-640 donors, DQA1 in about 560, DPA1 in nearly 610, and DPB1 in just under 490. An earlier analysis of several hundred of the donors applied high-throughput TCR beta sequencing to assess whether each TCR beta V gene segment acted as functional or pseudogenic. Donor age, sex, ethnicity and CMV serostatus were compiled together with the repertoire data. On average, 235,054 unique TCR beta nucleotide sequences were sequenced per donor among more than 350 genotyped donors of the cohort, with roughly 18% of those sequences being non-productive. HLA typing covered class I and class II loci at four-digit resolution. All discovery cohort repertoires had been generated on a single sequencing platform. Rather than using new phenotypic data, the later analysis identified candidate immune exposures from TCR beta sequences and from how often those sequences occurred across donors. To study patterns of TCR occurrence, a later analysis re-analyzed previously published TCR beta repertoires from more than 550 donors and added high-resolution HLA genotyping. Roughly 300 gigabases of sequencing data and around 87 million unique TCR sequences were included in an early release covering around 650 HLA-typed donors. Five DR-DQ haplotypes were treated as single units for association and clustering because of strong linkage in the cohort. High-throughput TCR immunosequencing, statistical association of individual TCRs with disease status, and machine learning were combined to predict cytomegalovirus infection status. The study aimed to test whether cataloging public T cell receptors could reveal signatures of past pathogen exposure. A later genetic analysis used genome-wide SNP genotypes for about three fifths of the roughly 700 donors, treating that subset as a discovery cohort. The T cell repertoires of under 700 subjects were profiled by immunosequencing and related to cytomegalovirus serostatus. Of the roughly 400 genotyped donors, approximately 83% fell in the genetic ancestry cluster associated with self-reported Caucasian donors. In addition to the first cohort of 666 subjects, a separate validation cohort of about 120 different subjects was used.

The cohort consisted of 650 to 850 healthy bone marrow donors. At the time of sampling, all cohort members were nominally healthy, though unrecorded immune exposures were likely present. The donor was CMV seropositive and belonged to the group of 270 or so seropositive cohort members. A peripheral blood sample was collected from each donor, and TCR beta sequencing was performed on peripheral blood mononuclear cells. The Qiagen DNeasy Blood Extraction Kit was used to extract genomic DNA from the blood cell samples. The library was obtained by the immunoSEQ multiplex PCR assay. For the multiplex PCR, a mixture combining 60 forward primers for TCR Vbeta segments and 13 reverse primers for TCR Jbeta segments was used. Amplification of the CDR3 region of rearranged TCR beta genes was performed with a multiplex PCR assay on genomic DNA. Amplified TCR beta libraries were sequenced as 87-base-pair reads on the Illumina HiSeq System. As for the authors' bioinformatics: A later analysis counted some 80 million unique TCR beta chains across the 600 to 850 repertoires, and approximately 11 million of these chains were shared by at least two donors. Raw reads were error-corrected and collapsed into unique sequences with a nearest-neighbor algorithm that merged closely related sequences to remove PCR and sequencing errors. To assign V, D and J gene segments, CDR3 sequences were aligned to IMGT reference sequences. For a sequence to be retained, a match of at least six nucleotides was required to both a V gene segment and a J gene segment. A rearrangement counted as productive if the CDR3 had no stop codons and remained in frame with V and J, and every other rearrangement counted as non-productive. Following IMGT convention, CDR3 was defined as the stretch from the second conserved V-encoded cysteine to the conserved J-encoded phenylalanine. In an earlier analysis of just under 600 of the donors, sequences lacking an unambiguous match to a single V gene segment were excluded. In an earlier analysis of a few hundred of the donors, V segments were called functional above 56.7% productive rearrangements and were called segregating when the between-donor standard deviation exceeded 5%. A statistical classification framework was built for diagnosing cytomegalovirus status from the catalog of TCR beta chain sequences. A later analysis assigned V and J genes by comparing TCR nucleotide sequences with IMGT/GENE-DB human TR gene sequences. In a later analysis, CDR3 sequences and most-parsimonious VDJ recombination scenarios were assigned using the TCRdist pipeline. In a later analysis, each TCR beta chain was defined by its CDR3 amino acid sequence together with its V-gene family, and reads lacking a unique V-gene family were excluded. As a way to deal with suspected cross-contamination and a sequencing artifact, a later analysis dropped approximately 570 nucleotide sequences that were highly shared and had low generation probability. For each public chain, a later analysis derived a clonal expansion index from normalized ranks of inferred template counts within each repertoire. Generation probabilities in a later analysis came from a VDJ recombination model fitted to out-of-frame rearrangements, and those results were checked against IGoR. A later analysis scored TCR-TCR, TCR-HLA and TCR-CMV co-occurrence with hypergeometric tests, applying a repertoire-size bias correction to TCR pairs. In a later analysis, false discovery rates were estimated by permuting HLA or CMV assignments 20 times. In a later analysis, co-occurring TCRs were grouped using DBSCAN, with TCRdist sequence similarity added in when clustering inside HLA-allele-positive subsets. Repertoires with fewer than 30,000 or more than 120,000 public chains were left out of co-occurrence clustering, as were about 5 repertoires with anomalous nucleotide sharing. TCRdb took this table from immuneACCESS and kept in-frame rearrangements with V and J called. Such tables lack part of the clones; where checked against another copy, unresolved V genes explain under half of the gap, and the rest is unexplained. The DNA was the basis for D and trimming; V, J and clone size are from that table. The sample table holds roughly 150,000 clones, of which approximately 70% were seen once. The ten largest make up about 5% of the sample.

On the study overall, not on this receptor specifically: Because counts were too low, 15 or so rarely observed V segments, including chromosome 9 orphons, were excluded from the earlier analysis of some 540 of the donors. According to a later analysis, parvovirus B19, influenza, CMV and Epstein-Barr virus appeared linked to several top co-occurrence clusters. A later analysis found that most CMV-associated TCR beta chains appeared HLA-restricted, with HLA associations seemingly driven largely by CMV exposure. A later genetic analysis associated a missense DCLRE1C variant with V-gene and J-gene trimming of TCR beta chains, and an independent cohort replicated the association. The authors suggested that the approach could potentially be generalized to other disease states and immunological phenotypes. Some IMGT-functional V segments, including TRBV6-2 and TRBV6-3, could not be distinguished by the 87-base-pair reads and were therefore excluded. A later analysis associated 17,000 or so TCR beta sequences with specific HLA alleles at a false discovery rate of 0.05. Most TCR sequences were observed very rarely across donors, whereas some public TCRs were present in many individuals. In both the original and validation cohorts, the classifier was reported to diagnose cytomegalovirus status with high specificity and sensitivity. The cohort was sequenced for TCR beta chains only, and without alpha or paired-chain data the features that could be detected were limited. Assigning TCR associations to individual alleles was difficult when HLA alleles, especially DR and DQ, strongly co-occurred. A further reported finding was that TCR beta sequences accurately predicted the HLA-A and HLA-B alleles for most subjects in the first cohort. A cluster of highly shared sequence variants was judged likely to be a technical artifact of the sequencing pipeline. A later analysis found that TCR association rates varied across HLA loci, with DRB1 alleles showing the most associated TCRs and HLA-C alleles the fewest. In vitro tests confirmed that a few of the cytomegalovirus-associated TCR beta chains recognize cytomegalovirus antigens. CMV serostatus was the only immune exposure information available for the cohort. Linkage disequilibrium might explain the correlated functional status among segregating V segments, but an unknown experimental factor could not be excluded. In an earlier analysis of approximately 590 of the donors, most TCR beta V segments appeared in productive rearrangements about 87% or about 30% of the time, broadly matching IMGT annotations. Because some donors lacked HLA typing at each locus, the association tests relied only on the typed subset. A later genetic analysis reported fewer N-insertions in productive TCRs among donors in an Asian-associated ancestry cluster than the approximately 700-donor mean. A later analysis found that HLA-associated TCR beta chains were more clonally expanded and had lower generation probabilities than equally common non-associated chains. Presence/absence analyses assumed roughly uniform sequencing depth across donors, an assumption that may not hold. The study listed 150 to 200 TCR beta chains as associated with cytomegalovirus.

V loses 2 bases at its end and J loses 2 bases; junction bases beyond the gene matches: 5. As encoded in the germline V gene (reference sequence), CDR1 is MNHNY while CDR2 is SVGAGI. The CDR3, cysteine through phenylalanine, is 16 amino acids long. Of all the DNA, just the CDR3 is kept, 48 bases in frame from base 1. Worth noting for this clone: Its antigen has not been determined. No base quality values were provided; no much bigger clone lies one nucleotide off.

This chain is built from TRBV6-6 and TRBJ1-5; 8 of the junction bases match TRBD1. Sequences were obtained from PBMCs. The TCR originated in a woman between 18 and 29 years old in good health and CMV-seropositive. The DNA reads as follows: TGTGCCAGCAGTTACCCGACAGGGGCCGGCAATCAGCCCCAGCATTTT. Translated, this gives CASSYPTGAGNQPQHF.